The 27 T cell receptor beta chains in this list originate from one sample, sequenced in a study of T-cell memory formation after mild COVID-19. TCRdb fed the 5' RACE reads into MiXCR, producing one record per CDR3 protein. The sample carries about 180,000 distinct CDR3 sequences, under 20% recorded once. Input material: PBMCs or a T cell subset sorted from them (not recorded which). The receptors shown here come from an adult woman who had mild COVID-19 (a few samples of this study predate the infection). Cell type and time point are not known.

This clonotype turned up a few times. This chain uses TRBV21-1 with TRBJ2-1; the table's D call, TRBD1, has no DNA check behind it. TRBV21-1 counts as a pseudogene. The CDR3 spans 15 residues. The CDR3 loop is CASSTGTVQHNEQFF. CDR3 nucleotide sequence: TGTGCCAGCAGTACCGGGACAGTCCAACACAATGAGCAGTTCTTC.

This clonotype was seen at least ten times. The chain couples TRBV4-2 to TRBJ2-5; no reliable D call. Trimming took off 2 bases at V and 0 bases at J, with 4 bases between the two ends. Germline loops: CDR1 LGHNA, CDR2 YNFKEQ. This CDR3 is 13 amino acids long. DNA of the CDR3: TGTGCCAGCAGCCAAAAAGACCAAGAGACCCAGTACTTC. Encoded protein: CASSQKDQETQYF.

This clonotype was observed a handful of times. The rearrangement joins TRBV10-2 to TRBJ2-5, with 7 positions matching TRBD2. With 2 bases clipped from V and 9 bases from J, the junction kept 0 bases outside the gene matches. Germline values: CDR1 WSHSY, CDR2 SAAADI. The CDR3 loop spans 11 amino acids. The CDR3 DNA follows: TGCGCCAGCAGTGAGGGGAGGGCCCAGTACTTC. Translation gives CASSEGRAQYF.

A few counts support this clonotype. CDR3 DNA: TGTGCCAGCACCCCGACTGGAACCTACGAGCAGTACTTC. Its protein is CASTPTGTYEQYF. The genes are TRBV12-3 or TRBV12-4 and TRBJ2-7, with D uncertain. V lost 7 bases and J lost 2, with 12 bases in between. The CDR3 has 13 residues.

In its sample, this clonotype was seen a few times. The CDR3 bases are TGCAGTGCTAGAGTAGGACAGTCGAACTATGGCTACACCTTC. This sequence encodes CSARVGQSNYGYTF. The chain is built from TRBV20-1 and TRBJ1-2, with a weak D call TRBD1 (6 bases). Germline values: CDR1 DFQATT, CDR2 SNEGSKA (reference sequence). V was shortened by 1 base and J by 2 bases, with 11 bases between the two germline ends. This CDR3 is 14 amino acids long.

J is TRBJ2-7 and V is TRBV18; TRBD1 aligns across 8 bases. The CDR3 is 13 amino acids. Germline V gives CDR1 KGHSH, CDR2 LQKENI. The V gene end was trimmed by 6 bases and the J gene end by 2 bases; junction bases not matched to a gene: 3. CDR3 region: CASSATGAYEQYF. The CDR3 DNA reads TGTGCCAGCTCCGCGACAGGGGCCTACGAGCAGTACTTC.

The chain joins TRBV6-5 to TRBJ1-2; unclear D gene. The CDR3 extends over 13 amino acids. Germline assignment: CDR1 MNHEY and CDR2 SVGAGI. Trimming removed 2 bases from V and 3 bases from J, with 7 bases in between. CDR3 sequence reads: CASSYESYYGYTF. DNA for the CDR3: TGTGCCAGCAGTTACGAGTCCTACTATGGCTACACCTTC.

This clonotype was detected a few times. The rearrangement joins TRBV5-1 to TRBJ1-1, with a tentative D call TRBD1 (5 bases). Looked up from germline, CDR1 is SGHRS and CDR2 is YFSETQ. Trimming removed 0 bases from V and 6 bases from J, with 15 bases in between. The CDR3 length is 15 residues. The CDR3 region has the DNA TGCGCCAGCAGCTTGGACGGCGGCCGGGGGGCTGAAGCTTTCTTT. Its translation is CASSLDGGRGAEAFF.

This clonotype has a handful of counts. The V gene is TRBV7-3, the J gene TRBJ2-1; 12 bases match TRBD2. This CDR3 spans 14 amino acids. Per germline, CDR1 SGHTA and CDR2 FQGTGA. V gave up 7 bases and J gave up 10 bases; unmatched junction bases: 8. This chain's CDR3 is CASTLAGGEMEQFF. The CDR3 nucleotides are TGTGCCAGCACCCTAGCGGGGGGGGAAATGGAGCAGTTCTTC.

CDR3 DNA sequence: TGTGCCAGCAGTCAGACACACTACGAGCAGTACTTC. Its protein product is CASSQTHYEQYF. The rearrangement joins TRBV6-5 to TRBJ2-7; unclear D gene. Trimming cost V 5 bases and J 3 bases, with 8 bases left between them. CDR3 size: 12 residues. Germline assignment: CDR1 MNHEY and CDR2 SVGAGI.

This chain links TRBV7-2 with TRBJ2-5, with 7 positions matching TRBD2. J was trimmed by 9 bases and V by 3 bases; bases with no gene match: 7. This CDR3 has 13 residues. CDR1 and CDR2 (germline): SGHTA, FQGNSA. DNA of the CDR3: TGTGCCAGCAGCTTCGCGGGGAGGGAGGCCCAGTACTTC. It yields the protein CASSFAGREAQYF.

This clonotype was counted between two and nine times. The CDR3, as DNA: TGTGCCAGCAGCTTGGGGGACAGATACGAGCAGTACTTC. Translated: CASSLGDRYEQYF. This chain connects TRBV11-1 to TRBJ2-7; 7 bases match TRBD1. The junction had 3 bases not matched to a gene; V was cut back by 3 bases and J by 4 bases. The V gene's germline CDR1 is SGHAT and CDR2 FQDESV (reference sequence). This CDR3 contains 13 residues.

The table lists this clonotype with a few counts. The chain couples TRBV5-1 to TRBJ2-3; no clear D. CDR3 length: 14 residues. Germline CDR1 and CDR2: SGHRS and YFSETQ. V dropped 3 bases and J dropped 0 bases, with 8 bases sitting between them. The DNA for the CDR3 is TGCGCCAGCAGCTCTCCGGTTAGCACAGATACGCAGTATTTT. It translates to CASSSPVSTDTQYF.

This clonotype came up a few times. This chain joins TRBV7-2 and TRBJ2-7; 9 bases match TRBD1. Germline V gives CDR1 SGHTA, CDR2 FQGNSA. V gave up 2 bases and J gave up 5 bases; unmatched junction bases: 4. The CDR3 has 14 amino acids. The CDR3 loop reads CASSLWGTGNEQYF. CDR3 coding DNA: TGTGCCAGCAGCTTATGGGGGACAGGGAACGAGCAGTACTTC.

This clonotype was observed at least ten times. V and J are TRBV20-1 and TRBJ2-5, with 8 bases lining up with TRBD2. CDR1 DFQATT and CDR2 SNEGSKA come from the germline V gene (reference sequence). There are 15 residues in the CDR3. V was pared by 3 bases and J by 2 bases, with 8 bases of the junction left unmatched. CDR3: CSARPVSGIQETQYF. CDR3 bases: TGCAGTGCTAGGCCCGTTAGCGGGATACAAGAGACCCAGTACTTC.

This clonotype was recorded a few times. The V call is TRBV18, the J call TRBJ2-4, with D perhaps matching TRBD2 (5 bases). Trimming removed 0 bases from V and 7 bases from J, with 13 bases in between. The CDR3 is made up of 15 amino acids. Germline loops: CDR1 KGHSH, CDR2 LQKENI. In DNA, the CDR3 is TGTGCCAGCTCACCACCTTGGACGGGAACGAACATTCAGTACTTC. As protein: CASSPPWTGTNIQYF.

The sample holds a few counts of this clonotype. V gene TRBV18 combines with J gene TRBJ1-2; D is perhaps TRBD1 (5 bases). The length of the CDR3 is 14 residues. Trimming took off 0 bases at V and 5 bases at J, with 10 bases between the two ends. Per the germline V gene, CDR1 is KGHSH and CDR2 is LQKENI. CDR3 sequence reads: CASSPPGRAYGYTF. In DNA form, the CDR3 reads TGTGCCAGCTCACCACCGGGCAGGGCGTATGGCTACACCTTC.

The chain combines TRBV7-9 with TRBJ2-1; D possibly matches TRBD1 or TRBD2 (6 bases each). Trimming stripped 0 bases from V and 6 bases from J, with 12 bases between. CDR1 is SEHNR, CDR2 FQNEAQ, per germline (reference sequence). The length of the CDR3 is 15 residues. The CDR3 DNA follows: TGTGCCAGCAGCTTAGCGGGGGGCTATGTCAATGAGCAGTTCTTC. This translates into CASSLAGGYVNEQFF.

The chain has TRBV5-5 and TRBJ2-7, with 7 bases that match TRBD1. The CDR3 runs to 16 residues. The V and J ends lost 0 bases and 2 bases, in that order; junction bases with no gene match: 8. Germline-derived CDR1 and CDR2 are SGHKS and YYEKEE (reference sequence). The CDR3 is CASSLARAGGTYEQYF. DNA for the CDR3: TGTGCCAGCAGCTTGGCCCGGGCAGGGGGAACCTACGAGCAGTACTTC.

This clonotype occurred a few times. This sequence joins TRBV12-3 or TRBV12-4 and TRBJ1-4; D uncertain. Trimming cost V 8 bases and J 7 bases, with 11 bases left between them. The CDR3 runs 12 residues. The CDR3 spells CASGREGEKLFF. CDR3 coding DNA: TGTGCCAGCGGGCGAGAGGGTGAAAAACTGTTTTTT.

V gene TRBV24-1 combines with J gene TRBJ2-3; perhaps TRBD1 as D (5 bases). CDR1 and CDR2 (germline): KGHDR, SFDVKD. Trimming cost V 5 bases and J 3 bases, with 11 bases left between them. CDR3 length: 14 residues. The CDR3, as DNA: TGTGCCACCAGTGGACGCAGGGAAACAGATACGCAGTATTTT. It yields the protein CATSGRRETDTQYF.

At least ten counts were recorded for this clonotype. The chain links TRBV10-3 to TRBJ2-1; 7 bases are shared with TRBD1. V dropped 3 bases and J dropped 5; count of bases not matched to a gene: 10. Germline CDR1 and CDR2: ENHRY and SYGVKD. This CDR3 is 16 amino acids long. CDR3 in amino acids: CAISDPNRGRHNEQFF. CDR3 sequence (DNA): TGTGCCATCAGTGACCCCAACAGGGGTCGCCACAATGAGCAGTTCTTC.

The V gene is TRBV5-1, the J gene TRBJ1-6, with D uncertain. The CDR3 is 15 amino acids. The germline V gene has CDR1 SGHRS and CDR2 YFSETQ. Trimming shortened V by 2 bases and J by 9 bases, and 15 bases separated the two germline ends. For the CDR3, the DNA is TGCGCCAGCAGCTTAACCTCGGGTCCCGGTTCACCCCTCCACTTT. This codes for CASSLTSGPGSPLHF.

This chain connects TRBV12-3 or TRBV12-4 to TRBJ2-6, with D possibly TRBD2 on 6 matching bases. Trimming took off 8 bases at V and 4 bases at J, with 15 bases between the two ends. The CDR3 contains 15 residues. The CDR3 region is CASAMVAGGANVLTF. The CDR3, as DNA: TGTGCCAGCGCAATGGTGGCGGGAGGGGCCAACGTCCTGACTTTC.

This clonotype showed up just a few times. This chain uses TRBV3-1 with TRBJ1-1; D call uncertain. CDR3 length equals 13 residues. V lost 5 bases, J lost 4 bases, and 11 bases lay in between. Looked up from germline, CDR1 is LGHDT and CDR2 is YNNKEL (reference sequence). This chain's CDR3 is CASSSRMGTEAFF. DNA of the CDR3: TGTGCCAGCAGCTCCCGGATGGGCACTGAAGCTTTCTTT. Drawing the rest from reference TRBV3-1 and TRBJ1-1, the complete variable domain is DTAVSQTPKYLVTQMGNDKSIKCEQNLGHDTMYWYKQDSKKFLKIMFSYNNKELIINETVPNRFSPKSPDKAHLNLHINSLELGDSAVYFCASSSRMGTEAFFGQGTRLTVV.

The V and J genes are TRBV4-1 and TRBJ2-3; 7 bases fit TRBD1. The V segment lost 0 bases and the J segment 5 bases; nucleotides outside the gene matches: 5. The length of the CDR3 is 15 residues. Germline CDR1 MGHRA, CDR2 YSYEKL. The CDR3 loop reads CASSQDRGIGDTQYF. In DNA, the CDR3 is TGCGCCAGCAGCCAAGACAGGGGGATTGGAGATACGCAGTATTTT.

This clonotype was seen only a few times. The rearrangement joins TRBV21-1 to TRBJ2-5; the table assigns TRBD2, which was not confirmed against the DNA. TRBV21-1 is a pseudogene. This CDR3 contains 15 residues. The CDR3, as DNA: TGTGCCCCCACCGGACTAGCGCATACCATAGAGACCCAGTACTTC. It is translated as CAPTGLAHTIETQYF.